Described below is a single TCR beta chain sequence and its context. The sample is drawn from a study of PD-1 blockade in classical Hodgkin lymphoma. As to time point: cycle 4 day 1 (C4D1), after six to seven weeks of nivolumab. In every patient, relapse followed autologous stem cell transplantation, while exposure to brentuximab vedotin differed. The CDR3 has 11 residues. CDR1 and CDR2 (germline): ENHRY, SYGVKD. Trimming cost V 8 bases and J 3 bases, with 8 bases left between them. This table comes from immunoSEQ multiplex PCR, and its TCRdb copy is limited to in-frame clones, with some not included. The table shows 50,000 or so clones, with nearly 90% occurring only once.

Sample: peripheral blood mononuclear cells (PBMCs), taken before the fourth cycle of nivolumab. The chain recombines TRBV10-3 with TRBJ2-7, with D unresolved. This clonotype was obtained from a human donor with classical Hodgkin lymphoma. The CDR3 loop reads CAIGRDYEQYF. In nucleotides, the CDR3 is TGTGCCATCGGAAGAGACTACGAGCAGTACTTC.